This T cell receptor (beta chain) is drawn from a study of T cells after yellow fever vaccination. This clonotype was observed a handful of times. UMIs and a universal primer site were added when TCR cDNA was made by 5'RACE template switching. TCRdb re-called the 5' RACE reads with MiXCR, one entry per CDR3 protein. The table records around 310,000 distinct CDR3 sequences, approximately 9% of them present only once. The V segment lost 7 bases and the J segment 3 bases; nucleotides outside the gene matches: 10. Germline lookup yields CDR1 MNHNS and CDR2 SASEGT. The CDR3 consists of 16 residues. The chain couples TRBV6-1 to TRBJ2-2; 8 bases agree with TRBD2. The TCR originated in a man aged 18 to 30 who received the YFV17D yellow fever vaccine. Sequencing used PBMCs, obtained on the day of the first yellow fever vaccination. CDR3 sequence (DNA): TGTGCCAGCAACACTAGACGGGGGGGGGACACCGGGGAGCTGTTTTTT. This sequence encodes CASNTRRGGDTGELFF.